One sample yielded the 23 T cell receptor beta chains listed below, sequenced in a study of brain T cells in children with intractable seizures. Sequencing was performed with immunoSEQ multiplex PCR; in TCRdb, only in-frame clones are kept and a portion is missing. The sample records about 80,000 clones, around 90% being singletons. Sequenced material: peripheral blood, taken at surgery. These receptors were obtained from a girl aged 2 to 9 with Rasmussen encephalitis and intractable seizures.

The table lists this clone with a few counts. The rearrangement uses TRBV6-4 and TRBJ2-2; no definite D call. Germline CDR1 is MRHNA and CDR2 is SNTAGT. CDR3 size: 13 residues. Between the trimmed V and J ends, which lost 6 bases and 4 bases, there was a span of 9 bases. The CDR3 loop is CASRELGTGELFF. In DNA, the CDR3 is TGTGCCAGCAGGGAGCTGGGCACCGGGGAGCTGTTTTTT.

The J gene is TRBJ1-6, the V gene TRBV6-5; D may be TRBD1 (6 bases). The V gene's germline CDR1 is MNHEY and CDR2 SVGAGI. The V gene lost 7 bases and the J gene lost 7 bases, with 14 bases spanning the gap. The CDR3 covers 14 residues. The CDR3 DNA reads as TGTGCCAGCAAAAGGGGGGGGTCCAATTCACCCCTCCACTTT. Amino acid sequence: CASKRGGSNSPLHF.

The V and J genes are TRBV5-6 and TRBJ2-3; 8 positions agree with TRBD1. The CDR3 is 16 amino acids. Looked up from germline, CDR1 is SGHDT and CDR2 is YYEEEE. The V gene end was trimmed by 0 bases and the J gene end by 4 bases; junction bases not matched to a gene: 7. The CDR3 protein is CASSLEGRGLPDTQYF. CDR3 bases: TGTGCCAGCAGCTTGGAGGGCAGGGGGCTCCCAGATACGCAGTATTTT.

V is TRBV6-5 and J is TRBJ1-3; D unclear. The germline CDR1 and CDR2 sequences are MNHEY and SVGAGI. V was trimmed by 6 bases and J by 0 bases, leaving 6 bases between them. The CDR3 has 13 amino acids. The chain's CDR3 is CASRTGSGNTIYF. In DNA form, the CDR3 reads TGTGCCAGCAGGACCGGCTCTGGAAACACCATATATTTT.

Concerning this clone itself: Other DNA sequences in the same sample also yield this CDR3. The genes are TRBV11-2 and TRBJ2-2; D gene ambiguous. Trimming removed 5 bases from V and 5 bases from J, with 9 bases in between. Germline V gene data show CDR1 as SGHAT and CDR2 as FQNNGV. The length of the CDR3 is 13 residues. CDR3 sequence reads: CASSLDGTGELFF. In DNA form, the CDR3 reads TGTGCCAGCAGCCTTGACGGGACCGGGGAGCTGTTTTTT.

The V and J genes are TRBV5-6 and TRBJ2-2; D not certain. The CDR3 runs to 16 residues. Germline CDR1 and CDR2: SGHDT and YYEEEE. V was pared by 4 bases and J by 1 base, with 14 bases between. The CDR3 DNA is TGTGCCAGCAGCCCCAGTTATCTAGTGAACACCGGGGAGCTGTTTTTT. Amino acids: CASSPSYLVNTGELFF.

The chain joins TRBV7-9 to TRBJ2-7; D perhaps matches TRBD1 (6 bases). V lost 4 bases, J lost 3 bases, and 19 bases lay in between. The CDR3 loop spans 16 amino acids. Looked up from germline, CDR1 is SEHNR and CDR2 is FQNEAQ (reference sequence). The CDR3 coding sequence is TGTGCCAGCAGCTCCGGCTTAGGACAGTCTTACTACGAGCAGTACTTC. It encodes CASSSGLGQSYYEQYF.

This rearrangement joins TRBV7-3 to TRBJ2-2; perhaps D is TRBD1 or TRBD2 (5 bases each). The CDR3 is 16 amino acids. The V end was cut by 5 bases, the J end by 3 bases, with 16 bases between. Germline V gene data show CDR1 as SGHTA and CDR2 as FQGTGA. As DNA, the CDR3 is TGTGCCAGCAGCACAACAGCCGGGACCTACACCGGGGAGCTGTTTTTT. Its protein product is CASSTTAGTYTGELFF.

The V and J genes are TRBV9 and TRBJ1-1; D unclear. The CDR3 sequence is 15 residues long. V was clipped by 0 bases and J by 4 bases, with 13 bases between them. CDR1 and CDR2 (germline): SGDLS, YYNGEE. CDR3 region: CASSVGGRKSTEAFF. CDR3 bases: TGTGCCAGCAGCGTAGGTGGGCGGAAGTCCACTGAAGCTTTCTTT.

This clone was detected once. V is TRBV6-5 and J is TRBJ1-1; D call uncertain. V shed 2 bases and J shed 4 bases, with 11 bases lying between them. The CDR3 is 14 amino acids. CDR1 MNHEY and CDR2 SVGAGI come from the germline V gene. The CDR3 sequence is CASSYMLRSTEAFF. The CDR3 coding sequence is TGTGCCAGCAGTTACATGCTCCGGAGCACTGAAGCTTTCTTT.

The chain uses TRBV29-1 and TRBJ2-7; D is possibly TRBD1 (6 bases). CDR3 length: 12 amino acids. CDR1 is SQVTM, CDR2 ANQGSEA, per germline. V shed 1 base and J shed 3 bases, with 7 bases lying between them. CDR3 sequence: CSVEGRGYEQYF. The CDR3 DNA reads TGCAGCGTTGAAGGCAGGGGCTACGAGCAGTACTTC.

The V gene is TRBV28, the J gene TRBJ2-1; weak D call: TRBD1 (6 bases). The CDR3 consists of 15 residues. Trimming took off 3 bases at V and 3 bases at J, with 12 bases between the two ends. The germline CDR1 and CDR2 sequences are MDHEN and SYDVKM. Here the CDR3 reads CASSFRQASYNEQFF. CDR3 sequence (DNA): TGTGCCAGCAGTTTCCGACAGGCCAGCTACAATGAGCAGTTCTTC.

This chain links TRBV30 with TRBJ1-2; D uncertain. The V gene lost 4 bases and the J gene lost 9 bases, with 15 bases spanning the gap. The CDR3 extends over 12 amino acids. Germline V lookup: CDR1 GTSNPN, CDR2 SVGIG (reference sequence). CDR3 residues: CAWTHTGGSYTF. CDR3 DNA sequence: TGTGCCTGGACCCACACGGGAGGGAGCTACACCTTC. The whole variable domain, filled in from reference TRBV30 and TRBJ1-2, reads SQTIHQWPATLVQPVGSPLSLECTVEGTSNPNLYWYRQAAGRGLQLLFYSVGIGQISSEVPQNLSASRPQDRQFILSSKKLLLSDSGFYLCAWTHTGGSYTFGSGTRLTVV.

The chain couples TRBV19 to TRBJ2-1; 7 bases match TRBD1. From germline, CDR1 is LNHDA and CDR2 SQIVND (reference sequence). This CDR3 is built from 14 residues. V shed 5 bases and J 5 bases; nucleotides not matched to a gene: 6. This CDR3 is CASSFGTANNEQFF. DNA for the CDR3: TGTGCCAGTAGTTTCGGGACAGCAAACAATGAGCAGTTCTTC.

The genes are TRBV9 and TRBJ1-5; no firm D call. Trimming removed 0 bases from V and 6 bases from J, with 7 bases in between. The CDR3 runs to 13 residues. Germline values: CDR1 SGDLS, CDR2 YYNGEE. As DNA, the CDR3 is TGTGCCAGCAGCGTAGGGGGAGGTCAGCCCCAGCATTTT. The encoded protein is CASSVGGGQPQHF.

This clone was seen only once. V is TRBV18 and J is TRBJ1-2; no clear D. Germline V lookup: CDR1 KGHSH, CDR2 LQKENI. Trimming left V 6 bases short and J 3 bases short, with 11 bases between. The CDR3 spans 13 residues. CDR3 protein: CASSPTVDYGYTF. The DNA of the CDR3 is TGTGCCAGCTCCCCTACAGTGGACTATGGCTACACCTTC.

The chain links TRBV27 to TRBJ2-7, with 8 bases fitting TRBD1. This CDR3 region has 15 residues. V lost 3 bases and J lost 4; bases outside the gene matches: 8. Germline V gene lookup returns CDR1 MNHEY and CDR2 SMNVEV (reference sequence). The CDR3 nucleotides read TGTGCCAGCAGTTTCCACACTGACAGGGGTTACGAGCAGTACTTC. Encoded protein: CASSFHTDRGYEQYF.

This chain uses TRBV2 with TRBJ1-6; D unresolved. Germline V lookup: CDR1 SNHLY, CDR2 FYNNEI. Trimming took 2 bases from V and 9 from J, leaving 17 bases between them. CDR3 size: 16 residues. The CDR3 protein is CASSEWTVPPSSPLHF. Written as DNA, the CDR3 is TGTGCCAGCAGTGAATGGACGGTGCCCCCAAGTTCACCCCTCCACTTT.

The CDR3 nucleotides are TGTGCCAGCAGCTTAGAGAGTCGGGGGGACTACGAGCAGTACTTC. It encodes CASSLESRGDYEQYF. V usage is TRBV11-3 and J usage is TRBJ2-7; TRBD2 agrees at 7 bases. This CDR3 is 15 amino acids long. With 0 bases clipped from V and 3 bases from J, the junction kept 5 bases outside the gene matches. Looked up from germline, CDR1 is SGHNT and CDR2 is YENEEA. The variable domain in full, completed from reference TRBV11-3 and TRBJ2-7, reads EAGVVQSPRYKIIEKKQPVAFWCNPISGHNTLYWYLQNLGQGPELLIRYENEEAVDDSQLPKDRFSAERLKGVDSTLKIQPAELGDSAVYLCASSLESRGDYEQYFGPGTRLTVT.

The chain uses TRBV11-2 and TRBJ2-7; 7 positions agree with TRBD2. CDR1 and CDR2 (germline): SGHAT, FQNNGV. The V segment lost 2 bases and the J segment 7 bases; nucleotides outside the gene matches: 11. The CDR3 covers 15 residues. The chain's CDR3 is CASSLLRESLLEQYF. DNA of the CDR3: TGTGCCAGCAGCTTATTGCGGGAGTCCCTTTTAGAGCAGTACTTC.

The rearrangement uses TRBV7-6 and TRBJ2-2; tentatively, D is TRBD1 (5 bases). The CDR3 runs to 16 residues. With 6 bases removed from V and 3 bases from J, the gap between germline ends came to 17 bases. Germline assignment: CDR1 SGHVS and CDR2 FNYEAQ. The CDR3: CASRGRKGWYTGELFF. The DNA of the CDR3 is TGTGCCAGCAGGGGTCGTAAGGGGTGGTACACCGGGGAGCTGTTTTTT. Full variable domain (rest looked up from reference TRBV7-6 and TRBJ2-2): GAGVSQSPRYKVTKRGQDVALRCDPISGHVSLYWYRQALGQGPEFLTYFNYEAQQDKSGLPNDRFSAERPEGSISTLTIQRTEQRDSAMYRCASRGRKGWYTGELFFGEGSRLTVL.

CDR3 protein: CAWCLGQETQYF. CDR3 DNA: TGTGCCTGGTGTCTCGGGCAAGAGACCCAGTACTTC. This chain joins TRBV30 and TRBJ2-5; no reliable D call. With 5 bases removed from V and 2 bases from J, the gap between germline ends came to 9 bases. CDR3 size: 12 residues. Looked up from germline, CDR1 is GTSNPN and CDR2 is SVGIG (reference sequence).

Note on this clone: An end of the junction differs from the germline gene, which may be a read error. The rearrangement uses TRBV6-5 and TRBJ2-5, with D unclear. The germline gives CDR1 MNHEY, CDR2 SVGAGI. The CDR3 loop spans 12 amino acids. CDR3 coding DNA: TGTGCCAGCAGTGACTCAGCTGAGACCCAGTACTTC. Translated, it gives CASSDSAETQYF.